Listed below are T cell receptor beta chains from one sample, sequenced in a study of shared clonotypes between healthy human individuals. Sequencing was performed with immunoSEQ multiplex PCR; in TCRdb, only in-frame clones are kept and a portion is missing. The repertoire holds approximately 740,000 clones, with less than 85% as singletons. Specimen: memory CD4+ T cells sorted from blood. These receptor sequences come from a woman in her twenties or thirties in good health. The CDR3 runs from the conserved cysteine through the conserved F or W. Each record gives: clone size, J gene, V gene, D gene, CDR3 length, CDR3 DNA, CDR3 protein. D genes are given only for firm matches. The size field is filled for only some rows; it gives once, few, many or a size class.

clone_size: once; j_call: TRBJ2-7; v_call: TRBV6-1; d_call: .; cdr3_length: 14; cdr3_nt: TGTGCCAGCAGTCGGGTACAGAGCTCCTACGAGCAGTACTTC; cdr3_aa: CASSRVQSSYEQYF
clone_size: .; j_call: TRBJ1-3; v_call: TRBV2; d_call: .; cdr3_length: 14; cdr3_nt: TGTGCCAGCAGCCCGGGCGTCTTTGGAAACACCATATATTTT; cdr3_aa: CASSPGVFGNTIYF
clone_size: .; j_call: TRBJ2-7; v_call: TRBV5-1; d_call: .; cdr3_length: 15; cdr3_nt: TGCGCCAGCAGCTTGGCCGTGGCGGCAACCTACGAGCAGTACTTC; cdr3_aa: CASSLAVAATYEQYF
clone_size: .; j_call: TRBJ1-2; v_call: TRBV2; d_call: .; cdr3_length: 15; cdr3_nt: TGTGCCAGCAGGTTCCGGGACAACTTTAACTATGGCTACACCTTC; cdr3_aa: CASRFRDNFNYGYTF
clone_size: .; j_call: TRBJ1-1; v_call: TRBV4-1; d_call: .; cdr3_length: 19; cdr3_nt: TGCGCCAGCAGCCACCCTAAGGCGGGCAGGGGCACGATGAACACTGAAGCTTTCTTT; cdr3_aa: CASSHPKAGRGTMNTEAFF
clone_size: .; j_call: TRBJ1-1; v_call: TRBV4-1; d_call: .; cdr3_length: 18; cdr3_nt: TGCGCCAGCAGCCAAGATGGATCGGGCCTCGTCGGGAACACTGAAGCTTTCTTT; cdr3_aa: CASSQDGSGLVGNTEAFF
clone_size: once; j_call: TRBJ2-5; v_call: TRBV20-1; d_call: .; cdr3_length: 11; cdr3_nt: TGCAGTGCTAGAGACGACACCGCCCGGTACTTC; cdr3_aa: CSARDDTARYF
clone_size: medium-sized; j_call: TRBJ1-1; v_call: TRBV4-2; d_call: .; cdr3_length: 15; cdr3_nt: TGTGCCAGCAGCCAAGATGGTCCCATAAGATCCGAAGCTTTCTTT; cdr3_aa: CASSQDGPIRSEAFF
clone_size: .; j_call: TRBJ1-2; v_call: TRBV19; d_call: .; cdr3_length: 12; cdr3_nt: TGTGCCAGTAGTCAGGGGTTCTATGGCTACACCTTC; cdr3_aa: CASSQGFYGYTF
clone_size: .; j_call: TRBJ1-1; v_call: TRBV6-4; d_call: .; cdr3_length: 13; cdr3_nt: TGTGCCAGCAGCGCTACAAGGGACACTGAAGCTTTCTTT; cdr3_aa: CASSATRDTEAFF
clone_size: .; j_call: TRBJ2-1; v_call: TRBV19; d_call: TRBD2; cdr3_length: 18; cdr3_nt: TGTGCCAGTAAAGGCGCTAGCGGGAGGGCAGGGTCCTACAATGAGCAGTTCTTC; cdr3_aa: CASKGASGRAGSYNEQFF
clone_size: .; j_call: TRBJ2-2; v_call: TRBV5-1; d_call: .; cdr3_length: 13; cdr3_nt: TGCGCCAGCAGCTCGATCAACACCGGGGAGCTGTTTTTT; cdr3_aa: CASSSINTGELFF
clone_size: .; j_call: TRBJ2-7; v_call: TRBV28; d_call: .; cdr3_length: 14; cdr3_nt: TGTGCCAGCACCGGAAGCGGTAATACTTACGAGCAGTACTTC; cdr3_aa: CASTGSGNTYEQYF
clone_size: .; j_call: TRBJ1-4; v_call: TRBV18; d_call: .; cdr3_length: 13; cdr3_nt: TGTGCCAGCTCACCAATGGAGGGGGAAAAACTGTTTTTT; cdr3_aa: CASSPMEGEKLFF
clone_size: .; j_call: TRBJ2-5; v_call: TRBV28; d_call: TRBD2; cdr3_length: 17; cdr3_nt: TGTGCCAGCAGTCCCCCCCGGGGGAGCGGGAGCGGGCAGACCCAGTACTTC; cdr3_aa: CASSPPRGSGSGQTQYF
clone_size: .; j_call: TRBJ2-3; v_call: TRBV4-2; d_call: TRBD2; cdr3_length: 17; cdr3_nt: TGTGCCAGCAGCCCGGGTAATAGCGGGGCTAGCACAGATACGCAGTATTTT; cdr3_aa: CASSPGNSGASTDTQYF
clone_size: .; j_call: TRBJ2-5; v_call: TRBV28; d_call: .; cdr3_length: 15; cdr3_nt: TGTGCCAGCAGTTTACCAGGGGTTTCGAGGGAGACCCAGTACTTC; cdr3_aa: CASSLPGVSRETQYF
clone_size: .; j_call: TRBJ2-3; v_call: TRBV7-2; d_call: .; cdr3_length: 14; cdr3_nt: TGTGCCAGCAGCATGGAGCGTAGGACAGATACGCAGTATTTT; cdr3_aa: CASSMERRTDTQYF
clone_size: .; j_call: TRBJ2-7; v_call: TRBV4-1; d_call: TRBD2; cdr3_length: 15; cdr3_nt: TGCGCCAGCAGCCAAAAGCGGGGAGAAACGTACGAGCAGTACTTC; cdr3_aa: CASSQKRGETYEQYF
clone_size: once; j_call: TRBJ2-7; v_call: TRBV5-1; d_call: .; cdr3_length: 14; cdr3_nt: TGCGCCAGCAGCTTGGCGGGACGGAGCTACGAGCAGTACTTC; cdr3_aa: CASSLAGRSYEQYF
clone_size: once; j_call: TRBJ2-7; v_call: TRBV5-1; d_call: TRBD1; cdr3_length: 14; cdr3_nt: TGCGCCAGCGGACCGGGACAGGGGGTCTACGAGCAGTACTTC; cdr3_aa: CASGPGQGVYEQYF
clone_size: .; j_call: TRBJ2-7; v_call: TRBV13; d_call: .; cdr3_length: 17; cdr3_nt: TGTGCCAGCAGCAAATTAACCAGTCTTCTGAGCTCCTACGAGCAGTACTTC; cdr3_aa: CASSKLTSLLSSYEQYF
clone_size: .; j_call: TRBJ1-5; v_call: TRBV2; d_call: .; cdr3_length: 13; cdr3_nt: TGTGCCAGCAGTGAAGGGGCTCATCAGCCCCAGCATTTT; cdr3_aa: CASSEGAHQPQHF
clone_size: .; j_call: TRBJ2-6; v_call: TRBV19; d_call: .; cdr3_length: 15; cdr3_nt: TGTGCCAGTGGGATACCAGGTTCCGGGGCCAACGTCCTGACTTTC; cdr3_aa: CASGIPGSGANVLTF
clone_size: .; j_call: TRBJ2-6; v_call: TRBV27; d_call: .; cdr3_length: 17; cdr3_nt: TGTGCCAGCAGTTTATCCATAACGCGGTTCGGGGCCAACGTCCTGACTTTC; cdr3_aa: CASSLSITRFGANVLTF
clone_size: few; j_call: TRBJ2-7; v_call: TRBV28; d_call: .; cdr3_length: 14; cdr3_nt: TGTGCCAGCAGTTTAAGCTCCGGTCCCCGTTGGCAGTACTTC; cdr3_aa: CASSLSSGPRWQYF
clone_size: .; j_call: TRBJ1-2; v_call: TRBV27; d_call: TRBD1; cdr3_length: 13; cdr3_nt: TGTGCCAGCAGTAACAAACAGGGGTTCGGCTACACCTTC; cdr3_aa: CASSNKQGFGYTF
clone_size: .; j_call: TRBJ1-5; v_call: TRBV28; d_call: TRBD1; cdr3_length: 17; cdr3_nt: TGTGCCAGCAGTTTAGCTGGGACAGGGGGAGTGGGTCAGCCCCAGCATTTT; cdr3_aa: CASSLAGTGGVGQPQHF
clone_size: .; j_call: TRBJ2-7; v_call: TRBV25-1; d_call: TRBD2; cdr3_length: 16; cdr3_nt: TGTGCCAGCAGTGAATCCGGGACTAGCGGGATCTACGAGCAGTACTTC; cdr3_aa: CASSESGTSGIYEQYF
clone_size: .; j_call: TRBJ2-7; v_call: TRBV10-3; d_call: TRBD1; cdr3_length: 15; cdr3_nt: TGTGCCATCAGTGACCCGGAAACAGGGGCGTACGAGCAGTACTTC; cdr3_aa: CAISDPETGAYEQYF
clone_size: .; j_call: TRBJ1-2; v_call: TRBV6-5; d_call: .; cdr3_length: 15; cdr3_nt: TGTGCCAGCAGTTACGCGGGGGGCGCAGACTATGGCTACACCTTC; cdr3_aa: CASSYAGGADYGYTF
clone_size: .; j_call: TRBJ1-2; v_call: TRBV7-3; d_call: TRBD1; cdr3_length: 15; cdr3_nt: TGTGCCAGCTATGGACAGGGGCAAGGCATCTATGGCTACACCTTC; cdr3_aa: CASYGQGQGIYGYTF
clone_size: .; j_call: TRBJ2-1; v_call: TRBV28; d_call: .; cdr3_length: 11; cdr3_nt: TGTGCCAGTTCCTCCTACAATGAGCAGTTCTTC; cdr3_aa: CASSSYNEQFF
clone_size: .; j_call: TRBJ2-1; v_call: TRBV27; d_call: .; cdr3_length: 14; cdr3_nt: TGTGCCAGCAGTTTTGGGGTAGCGGACAATGAGCAGTTCTTC; cdr3_aa: CASSFGVADNEQFF
clone_size: .; j_call: TRBJ2-3; v_call: TRBV6-4; d_call: TRBD2; cdr3_length: 15; cdr3_nt: TGTGCCAGCAGTGACTCGCGGGGGGGCACAGATACGCAGTATTTT; cdr3_aa: CASSDSRGGTDTQYF
clone_size: .; j_call: TRBJ1-3; v_call: TRBV7-6; d_call: .; cdr3_length: 16; cdr3_nt: TGTGCCAGCAGCCCACGGACCGCCTCCTCTGGAAACACCATATATTTT; cdr3_aa: CASSPRTASSGNTIYF
clone_size: .; j_call: TRBJ2-1; v_call: TRBV16; d_call: TRBD2; cdr3_length: 16; cdr3_nt: TGTGCCAGCAGCTGGGGCTCGGGACTAGGCTACAATGAGCAGTTCTTC; cdr3_aa: CASSWGSGLGYNEQFF
clone_size: .; j_call: TRBJ2-4; v_call: TRBV11-2; d_call: .; cdr3_length: 13; cdr3_nt: TGTGCCAGCAGCTCAGGACGGGGAAACATTCAGTACTTC; cdr3_aa: CASSSGRGNIQYF
clone_size: .; j_call: TRBJ2-3; v_call: TRBV4-1; d_call: TRBD2; cdr3_length: 20; cdr3_nt: TGCGCCAGCAGCCAAGCAGACTTCTCCAGTAGCGGGAGAGTCACAGATACGCAGTATTTT; cdr3_aa: CASSQADFSSSGRVTDTQYF
clone_size: few; j_call: TRBJ1-1; v_call: TRBV15; d_call: .; cdr3_length: 16; cdr3_nt: TGTGCCACCAGCTCATCAGGGTGGGGGATGAACACTGAAGCTTTCTTT; cdr3_aa: CATSSSGWGMNTEAFF
clone_size: .; j_call: TRBJ2-3; v_call: TRBV28; d_call: TRBD2; cdr3_length: 16; cdr3_nt: TGTGCCAGCAAAGGCGATCTAGCGGGGAGCACAGATACGCAGTATTTT; cdr3_aa: CASKGDLAGSTDTQYF
clone_size: .; j_call: TRBJ1-2; v_call: TRBV27; d_call: .; cdr3_length: 15; cdr3_nt: TGTGCCAGCAGTTTAAGCGTCAGGGACTTCTATGGCTACACCTTC; cdr3_aa: CASSLSVRDFYGYTF
clone_size: .; j_call: TRBJ1-2; v_call: TRBV28; d_call: .; cdr3_length: 12; cdr3_nt: TGTGCCAGCGAAACTCAATACTATGGCTACACCTTC; cdr3_aa: CASETQYYGYTF
clone_size: many; j_call: TRBJ2-1; v_call: TRBV27; d_call: TRBD1; cdr3_length: 18; cdr3_nt: TGTGCCAGCAGCAAACAAAACACCGGGACAGGGGTTAGAGATGAGCAGTTCTTC; cdr3_aa: CASSKQNTGTGVRDEQFF
clone_size: few; j_call: TRBJ1-2; v_call: TRBV9; d_call: .; cdr3_length: 14; cdr3_nt: TGTGCCAGCAGCGTAGCTAAGGACCAAGGAGGCTACACCTTC; cdr3_aa: CASSVAKDQGGYTF
clone_size: once; j_call: TRBJ1-5; v_call: TRBV27; d_call: .; cdr3_length: 13; cdr3_nt: TGTGCCAGCAGCTATGACAGAGATCAGCCCCAGCATTTT; cdr3_aa: CASSYDRDQPQHF
clone_size: .; j_call: TRBJ1-1; v_call: TRBV30; d_call: .; cdr3_length: 13; cdr3_nt: TGTGCCTGGAGTCCCGCGTCGGTGACTGAAGCTTTCTTT; cdr3_aa: CAWSPASVTEAFF
clone_size: .; j_call: TRBJ1-5; v_call: TRBV6-1; d_call: .; cdr3_length: 16; cdr3_nt: TGTGCCAGCAGTGAAGTCTGGGGTCGGGGCAATCAGCCCCAGCATTTT; cdr3_aa: CASSEVWGRGNQPQHF
clone_size: .; j_call: TRBJ2-3; v_call: TRBV30; d_call: TRBD2; cdr3_length: 17; cdr3_nt: TGTGCCTGGAGTCTAGCGGGAGGGCCGGGACTCACAGATACGCAGTATTTT; cdr3_aa: CAWSLAGGPGLTDTQYF
clone_size: .; j_call: TRBJ2-4; v_call: TRBV5-1; d_call: .; cdr3_length: 11; cdr3_nt: TGCGCCAGCAGCAGCCAGGATATTCAGTACTTC; cdr3_aa: CASSSQDIQYF
clone_size: .; j_call: TRBJ2-1; v_call: TRBV7-9; d_call: TRBD1; cdr3_length: 14; cdr3_nt: TGTGCCAGCAGCACCCAGACAGGGAAAAATGAGCAGTTCTTC; cdr3_aa: CASSTQTGKNEQFF
clone_size: .; j_call: TRBJ1-2; v_call: TRBV6-1; d_call: .; cdr3_length: 14; cdr3_nt: TGTGCCAGCATTCGGACACGTGAAAACTATGGCTACACCTTC; cdr3_aa: CASIRTRENYGYTF
clone_size: .; j_call: TRBJ2-7; v_call: TRBV5-1; d_call: .; cdr3_length: 14; cdr3_nt: TGCGCCAGCAGCCCTCGGGGTAGCGTCTACGAGCAGTACTTC; cdr3_aa: CASSPRGSVYEQYF